The 13 T cell receptor beta chains given below trace back to one sample, sequenced in a study of identifying expanded T cells in peripheral blood. This table comes from immunoSEQ multiplex PCR, and its TCRdb copy is limited to in-frame clones, with some not included. The repertoire holds some 78,000 clones, with 88% as singletons. The sample taken for sequencing was blood. The receptors stem from a person between 18 and 70 years old in good health.

The chain carries TRBV7-2 and TRBJ1-6, with a possible D match to TRBD1 (6 bases). V lost 2 bases to trimming and J lost 15 bases, with 26 bases between them. This CDR3 contains 17 residues. Germline V gene data show CDR1 as SGHTA and CDR2 as FQGNSA. CDR3: CASSLFPRGQFSSNLHF. The CDR3 bases are TGTGCCAGCAGCTTATTCCCCCGGGGGCAATTTTCGAGTAACCTCCACTTT.

The gene calls are TRBV29-1 and TRBJ1-3; D may be TRBD1 (5 bases). The CDR3 has 12 amino acids. CDR1 and CDR2 from the germline V gene are SQVTM and ANQGSEA. In DNA form, the CDR3 reads TGCAGTGTGACAGAAAGTGGAAACACCATATATTTT. Encoded protein: CSVTESGNTIYF.

The CDR3 nucleotides are TGTGCCAGTAGTACCGCTTTCCAGGGGGGCACTGAAGCTTTCTTT. Translation: CASSTAFQGGTEAFF. The chain recombines TRBV19 with TRBJ1-1; the match to TRBD1 covers 7 bases. The V gene's germline CDR1 is LNHDA and CDR2 SQIVND (reference sequence). This CDR3 region has 15 residues. J lost 4 bases, V lost 4 bases, and 9 bases had no gene match.

Only one count was recorded for this clone. The chain combines TRBV5-6 with TRBJ2-5; TRBD1 aligns across 7 bases. The CDR3 extends over 15 amino acids. Per germline, CDR1 SGHDT and CDR2 YYEEEE. V lost 4 bases and J lost 3; bases outside the gene matches: 9. The CDR3 nucleotides are TGTGCCAGCAGCACAACCGGGACAGTAGAAGAGACCCAGTACTTC. This gives the protein CASSTTGTVEETQYF.

The chain uses TRBV7-2 and TRBJ2-3; D is possibly TRBD2 (6 bases). In germline, CDR1 is SGHTA, CDR2 FQGNSA. V gave up 4 bases and J gave up 2 bases, with 13 bases separating them. There are 15 residues in the CDR3. The CDR3 DNA sequence: TGTGCCAGCAGCTCCATGGCGGGGAACACAGATACGCAGTATTTT. Amino acid sequence: CASSSMAGNTDTQYF.

This chain joins TRBV7-6 and TRBJ2-1; perhaps TRBD2 as D (7 bases). The germline V gene encodes CDR1 SGHVS and CDR2 FNYEAQ. V lost 4 bases and J lost 1, with 17 bases in between. This CDR3 comprises 17 residues. The CDR3 DNA is TGTGCCAGCAGCTCCCTCGAGAGGGGGGGGTCCTACAATGAGCAGTTCTTC. It encodes CASSSLERGGSYNEQFF. The full variable domain, its missing parts supplied by reference TRBV7-6 and TRBJ2-1, is GAGVSQSPRYKVTKRGQDVALRCDPISGHVSLYWYRQALGQGPEFLTYFNYEAQQDKSGLPNDRFSAERPEGSISTLTIQRTEQRDSAMYRCASSSLERGGSYNEQFFGPGTRLTVL.

The chain couples TRBV7-8 to TRBJ2-1; D is possibly TRBD2 (5 bases). CDR3 size: 15 residues. Germline CDR1 SGHVS, CDR2 FQNEAQ. V was pared by 5 bases and J by 8 bases, with 19 bases between. The CDR3 DNA reads TGTGCCAGCAGCCGCAACAGACGGGGATTCGATGAGCAGTTCTTC. This translates into CASSRNRRGFDEQFF.

V usage is TRBV5-6 and J usage is TRBJ2-1; unclear D gene. The CDR3 is 12 residues long. V shed 3 bases and J shed 10 bases, with 11 bases lying between them. Germline V gene lookup returns CDR1 SGHDT and CDR2 YYEEEE. The CDR3 is CASSSLVREQFF. The DNA for the CDR3 is TGTGCCAGCAGCTCTCTAGTCCGGGAGCAGTTCTTC.

V and J are TRBV4-3 and TRBJ1-4; no clear D gene. The CDR3 length is 13 residues. From germline, CDR1 is LGHNA and CDR2 YSLEER. The germline V and J ends were trimmed by 0 bases and 9 bases, with 8 bases remaining between them. Written as DNA, the CDR3 is TGCGCCAGCAGCCAAGAAGGCAGCAAAAAACTGTTTTTT. It codes for CASSQEGSKKLFF.

The gene calls are TRBV23-1 and TRBJ2-7; 9 nucleotides agree with TRBD1. TRBV23-1 is an ORF for which the function is uncertain. The CDR3 spans 13 residues. Unmatched junction bases numbered 6, after V lost 7 bases and J lost 5 bases. This CDR3 is CASTPDRGHEQYF. In DNA, the CDR3 is TGCGCCAGCACCCCGGACAGGGGACACGAGCAGTACTTC.

This chain uses TRBV7-2 with TRBJ1-3, with D possibly TRBD1 on 6 matching bases. This CDR3 is 16 amino acids long. The germline V gene has CDR1 SGHTA and CDR2 FQGNSA. Trimming took off 4 bases at V and 1 base at J, with 14 bases between the two ends. DNA for the CDR3: TGTGCCAGCAGCTCGGACAGTAGTCCTTCTGGAAACACCATATATTTT. As protein: CASSSDSSPSGNTIYF.

The chain employs TRBV7-2 and TRBJ1-2; weak D call: TRBD1 (5 bases). This CDR3 comprises 14 residues. Trimming removed 4 bases at V and 4 bases at J, with 13 bases between. The germline V gene encodes CDR1 SGHTA and CDR2 FQGNSA. This CDR3 is CASSSHQGAYGYTF. The CDR3 region has the DNA TGTGCCAGCAGCTCCCATCAAGGGGCCTATGGCTACACCTTC.

This chain uses TRBV7-8 with TRBJ2-1, with 7 bases lining up with TRBD1. Germline V gene sequence: CDR1 SGHVS, CDR2 FQNEAQ. This CDR3 has 15 amino acids. Trimming removed 3 bases from V and 6 bases from J; junction bases left unmatched: 8. The CDR3 DNA follows: TGTGCCAGCAGCTTTAACAGGGGATGGGGCAATGAGCAGTTCTTC. This codes for CASSFNRGWGNEQFF.